This T cell receptor (beta chain) was identified in a study of cytomegalovirus exposure and HLA in healthy donors. Whole-study results and caveats: For TCR beta chains, V- and J-gene trimming was later linked to a missense DCLRE1C variant. DRB1 had the most TCR associations and HLA-C the fewest, a later analysis found, with rates varying by HLA locus.

The length of the CDR3 is 15 residues. Germline-derived CDR1 and CDR2 are LGHNA and YNFKEQ. The trim removed 1 base at V and 3 bases at J, leaving 5 bases unmatched. This clone has just one count. Antigen: not known. PCR primers comprised 60 Vbeta and 13 Jbeta primers. Assay used: immunoSEQ multiplex PCR; TCRdb lists only in-frame clones, some missing. The repertoire holds under 300,000 clones, with roughly 70% as singletons. The specimen sequenced was PBMCs. This receptor was identified in a female donor in good health and CMV-seronegative. This chain uses TRBV4-2 with TRBJ2-5, with 7 bases that match TRBD2. CDR3 in amino acids: CASSQVWGGKETQYF. DNA for the CDR3: TGTGCCAGCAGCCAAGTCTGGGGGGGAAAAGAGACCCAGTACTTC.